One sample yielded the 27 T cell receptor beta chains listed below, sequenced in a study of T-cell memory formation after mild COVID-19. In TCRdb, the 5' RACE reads were re-called with MiXCR into one record per CDR3 protein. The profile covers roughly 86,000 distinct CDR3 sequences, with about 14% appearing a single time and around two fifths taken by the ten largest. The sequenced material came from PBMCs or a T cell subset sorted from them (not recorded which). These receptors were collected from a man aged 18 to 35 who had mild COVID-19 (a few samples of this study predate the infection). Cell type and time point are not known.

The chain joins TRBV12-3 or TRBV12-4 to TRBJ2-5, with unresolved D. The CDR3 is 15 residues long. Between the trimmed V and J ends, which lost 5 bases and 1 base, there was a span of 14 bases. In DNA, the CDR3 is TGTGCCAGCAGTCCCAGCCGGCAGACCCAAGAGACCCAGTACTTC. This sequence encodes CASSPSRQTQETQYF.

The chain has TRBV5-1 and TRBJ2-3; TRBD1 aligns across 7 bases. Germline V gives CDR1 SGHRS, CDR2 YFSETQ. The ends lost 4 bases at V and 6 bases at J; junction bases unmatched: 8. The CDR3 sequence is 14 residues long. The CDR3 bases are TGCGCCAGCAGCCCCGGACAGGTGGTGGATACGCAGTATTTT. This encodes CASSPGQVVDTQYF.

The sample holds a few counts of this clonotype. The chain has TRBV29-1 and TRBJ2-5; D is ambiguous. Trimming took off 0 bases at V and 4 bases at J, with 6 bases between the two ends. This CDR3 contains 12 residues. Germline V CDR1 and CDR2: SQVTM, ANQGSEA. CDR3 in amino acids: CSVEEGSETQYF. For the CDR3, the DNA is TGCAGCGTTGAAGAGGGGTCAGAGACCCAGTACTTC.

V and J are TRBV11-3 and TRBJ2-1; D is unclear. Germline loops: CDR1 SGHNT, CDR2 YENEEA. This CDR3 comprises 17 residues. V lost 5 bases to trimming and J lost 0 bases, with 17 bases between them. As DNA, the CDR3 is TGTGCCAGCAGCCCAGCCGGCGGCGACGTCTCCTACAATGAGCAGTTCTTC. Amino acid sequence: CASSPAGGDVSYNEQFF.

This clonotype was seen more than once but under ten times. The V call is TRBV15, the J call TRBJ1-1; D is possibly TRBD1 (6 bases). Germline V gives CDR1 LNHNV, CDR2 YYDKDF (reference sequence). The ends were cut back, 4 bases at V and 0 bases at J, with 9 bases in the middle. There are 14 residues in the CDR3. CDR3 sequence (DNA): TGTGCCACCAGCAAGGACAGATTGAACACTGAAGCTTTCTTT. Its protein product is CATSKDRLNTEAFF.

In its sample, this clonotype was seen a few times. The chain's CDR3 is CASSPHTGAAGELFF. The CDR3 DNA is TGTGCCAGCAGCCCACACACAGGGGCCGCCGGGGAGCTGTTTTTT. The genes are TRBV12-3 or TRBV12-4 and TRBJ2-2; 7 nucleotides align to TRBD1. The CDR3 is made up of 15 amino acids. V was clipped by 6 bases and J by 6 bases; unmatched bases: 10.

The chain recombines TRBV7-9 with TRBJ2-1; a possible D gene is TRBD1 (7 bases). The V end lost 1 base, the J end lost 8 bases, and 12 bases lay between the germline ends. The CDR3 is 14 amino acids. The germline V gene encodes CDR1 SEHNR and CDR2 FQNEAQ (reference sequence). CDR3 in DNA: TGTGCCAGCAGCTTAGAAGGCAGGGGGGATGAGCAGTTCTTC. It is translated as CASSLEGRGDEQFF. Filled out from reference TRBV7-9 and TRBJ2-1, the complete variable domain reads DTGVSQNPRHKITKRGQNVTFRCDPISEHNRLYWYRQTLGQGPEFLTYFQNEAQLEKSRLLSDRFSAERPKGSFSTLEIQRTEQGDSAMYLCASSLEGRGDEQFFGPGTRLTVL.

This clonotype has ten or more counts. The chain employs TRBV6-5 and TRBJ1-1; the D is unclear. CDR1 MNHEY and CDR2 SVGAGI come from the germline V gene. Trimming took 6 bases from V and 7 from J, leaving 9 bases between them. This CDR3 region has 11 residues. As DNA, the CDR3 is TGTGCCAGCAGCCTCGGTAATGAAGCTTTCTTT. As protein: CASSLGNEAFF.

This clonotype was picked up a small number of times. One junction end does not reproduce the germline sequence, and a read error may be involved. The V call is TRBV6-2 or TRBV6-3, the J call TRBJ2-1; D gene unclear. The length of the CDR3 is 9 residues. Looked up from germline, CDR1 is MNHEY and CDR2 is SVGEGT. This chain's CDR3 is CASSPGPHF. The CDR3 nucleotides read TGTGCCAGCAGCCCCGGACCCCACTTC.

There are many counts of this clonotype. J is TRBJ2-7 and V is TRBV7-2; no clear D. Germline assignment: CDR1 SGHTA and CDR2 FQGNSA. V lost 5 bases and J lost 4, with 6 bases in between. CDR3 size: 11 residues. CDR3 in DNA: TGTGCCAGCAGCGAAATATACGAGCAGTACTTC. It specifies CASSEIYEQYF. The variable domain in full, with the rest retrieved from reference TRBV7-2 and TRBJ2-7, is GAGVSQSPSNKVTEKGKDVELRCDPISGHTALYWYRQSLGQGLEFLIYFQGNSAPDKSGLPSDRFSAERTGGSVSTLTIQRTQQEDSAVYLCASSEIYEQYFGPGTRLTVT.

This chain links TRBV7-9 with TRBJ2-5, with TRBD1 as a possible D gene (6 bases). The V gene lost 1 base and the J gene lost 3 bases, with 9 bases spanning the gap. CDR3 size: 14 residues. Germline V gene lookup returns CDR1 SEHNR and CDR2 FQNEAQ (reference sequence). For the CDR3, the DNA is TGTGCCAGCAGCTTAGTGGCAGGGGAAGAGACCCAGTACTTC. Its translation is CASSLVAGEETQYF.

This clonotype was picked up a small number of times. The chain has TRBV7-2 and TRBJ2-1; TRBD2 is a possible D gene (6 bases). V lost 3 bases, J lost 1 base, and 10 bases lay in between. The CDR3 length is 15 residues. Germline V gene lookup returns CDR1 SGHTA and CDR2 FQGNSA. The CDR3 DNA follows: TGTGCCAGCAGCTTGCGGGGTTTGTCCTACAATGAGCAGTTCTTC. This gives the protein CASSLRGLSYNEQFF.

This clonotype was seen many times. This chain connects TRBV9 to TRBJ2-1, with D possibly being TRBD2 (6 bases). The CDR3 has 14 amino acids. Germline CDR1 and CDR2: SGDLS and YYNGEE. Between the trimmed V and J ends, which lost 0 bases and 8 bases, there was a span of 12 bases. In DNA, the CDR3 is TGTGCCAGCAGCGTAGGGGGGGAACCCTATGAGCAGTTCTTC. As protein: CASSVGGEPYEQFF.

This clonotype has more than one count but fewer than ten. The V and J genes are TRBV4-3 and TRBJ2-7, with 7 nucleotides matching TRBD1. The V gene end was trimmed by 8 bases and the J gene end by 0 bases; junction bases not matched to a gene: 7. CDR1 and CDR2 (germline): LGHNA, YSLEER. This CDR3 region has 14 residues. CDR3: CASAPAGGSYEQYF. The CDR3 nucleotides read TGCGCCAGCGCCCCGGCAGGGGGCTCCTACGAGCAGTACTTC.

The CDR3 DNA reads as TGTGCCAGCAGTGATTGGGGACGCACTGAAGCTTTCTTT. It translates to CASSDWGRTEAFF. This chain joins TRBV2 and TRBJ1-1, with D perhaps matching TRBD1 (5 bases). CDR1 and CDR2 (germline): SNHLY, FYNNEI. The germline V and J ends were trimmed by 3 bases and 4 bases, with 9 bases remaining between them. CDR3 length equals 13 residues.

A few counts support this clonotype. CDR3 loop: CSAETGEMGTGELFF. In nucleotides, the CDR3 is TGCAGCGCCGAGACGGGGGAGATGGGCACCGGGGAGCTGTTTTTT. This chain connects TRBV29-1 to TRBJ2-2; the D gene is possibly TRBD2 (6 bases). The CDR3 has 15 residues. The germline V and J ends were trimmed by 7 bases and 4 bases, with 19 bases remaining between them. Germline V gene data show CDR1 as SQVTM and CDR2 as ANQGSEA.

This clonotype came up a few times. The chain has TRBV29-1 and TRBJ2-5, with 10 bases that match TRBD2. CDR3 length: 14 amino acids. Germline lookup yields CDR1 SQVTM and CDR2 ANQGSEA. V lost 2 bases to trimming and J lost 4 bases; unmatched junction nucleotides: 4. The CDR3 loop reads CSVEQAGGLETQYF. The DNA of the CDR3 is TGCAGCGTTGAACAAGCGGGGGGGCTAGAGACCCAGTACTTC.

The chain recombines TRBV7-6 with TRBJ2-2; no firm D call. CDR3 length: 12 residues. The ends were cut back, 5 bases at V and 8 bases at J, with 9 bases in the middle. The germline gives CDR1 SGHVS, CDR2 FNYEAQ. CDR3 nucleotides: TGTGCCAGCAGCCACCCGGGTGGGGAGCTGTTTTTT. The encoded protein is CASSHPGGELFF.

This chain links TRBV20-1 with TRBJ1-2, with D perhaps TRBD1 (5 bases). CDR3 length: 14 amino acids. V lost 6 bases to trimming and J lost 2 bases, with 16 bases between them. Per the germline V gene, CDR1 is DFQATT and CDR2 is SNEGSKA (reference sequence). The DNA for the CDR3 is TGCAGTGCCTTTACGGGGACCCAAAACTATGGCTACACCTTC. It translates to CSAFTGTQNYGYTF.

This clonotype was found many times. This sequence joins TRBV29-1 and TRBJ2-2; the D gene is possibly TRBD2 (7 bases). Trimming shortened V by 1 base and J by 6 bases, and 9 bases separated the two germline ends. The CDR3 spans 13 residues. Germline CDR1 and CDR2: SQVTM and ANQGSEA. CDR3 nucleotides: TGCAGCGTTGAAGGCGGGGGCTCCGGGGAGCTGTTTTTT. It encodes CSVEGGGSGELFF.

The chain joins TRBV28 to TRBJ2-2; 9 bases are shared with TRBD2. The CDR3 has 17 residues. Germline V lookup: CDR1 MDHEN, CDR2 SYDVKM. The trim removed 3 bases at V and 1 base at J, leaving 6 bases unmatched. The chain's CDR3 is CASSFSRLAVNTGELFF. The CDR3, as DNA: TGTGCCAGCAGTTTCAGCAGACTAGCGGTGAACACCGGGGAGCTGTTTTTT. Full variable domain (remainder filled in from reference TRBV28 and TRBJ2-2): DVKVTQSSRYLVKRTGEKVFLECVQDMDHENMFWYRQDPGLGLRLIYFSYDVKMKEKGDIPEGYSVSREKKERFSLILESASTNQTSMYLCASSFSRLAVNTGELFFGEGSRLTVL.

The genes are TRBV4-1 and TRBJ2-1; D remains unclear. V dropped 0 bases and J dropped 2 bases, with 8 bases sitting between them. CDR1 and CDR2 from the germline V gene are MGHRA and YSYEKL. This CDR3 has 15 residues. The CDR3 DNA follows: TGCGCCAGCAGCCAAGAAAAGATCCCCTACAATGAGCAGTTCTTC. Residues: CASSQEKIPYNEQFF.

The genes are TRBV20-1 and TRBJ2-2; possibly TRBD1 for D (5 bases). Germline CDR1 reads DFQATT; CDR2 reads SNEGSKA (reference sequence). Trimming removed 0 bases from V and 3 bases from J, with 8 bases in between. There are 14 residues in the CDR3. The CDR3 nucleotides are TGCAGTGCTAGAGATAAAGGGGACACCGGGGAGCTGTTTTTT. Encoded protein: CSARDKGDTGELFF.

The chain recombines TRBV5-4 with TRBJ1-2, with a tentative D call TRBD1 (6 bases). Trimming left V 0 bases short and J 1 base short, with 10 bases between. The CDR3 has 15 residues. Germline V gene sequence: CDR1 SGHNT, CDR2 YYREEE (reference sequence). The CDR3 DNA is TGTGCCAGCAGCTTGGTGGCACAGGGTAACTATGGCTACACCTTC. Protein product: CASSLVAQGNYGYTF.

This clonotype was seen a handful of times. The genes are TRBV7-9 and TRBJ1-3; D gene unclear. Germline CDR1 SEHNR, CDR2 FQNEAQ (reference sequence). The CDR3 contains 11 residues. With 11 bases removed from V and 1 base from J, the gap between germline ends came to 6 bases. The CDR3 loop is CALGSGNTIYF. CDR3 nucleotide sequence: TGTGCCCTAGGGTCTGGAAACACCATATATTTT.

V gene TRBV7-2 combines with J gene TRBJ2-3; D is undetermined. The CDR3 is 12 amino acids. Germline values: CDR1 SGHTA, CDR2 FQGNSA. V lost 5 bases to trimming and J lost 4 bases, with 7 bases between them. CDR3 sequence reads: CASSQPADTQYF. Written as DNA, the CDR3 is TGTGCCAGCAGCCAGCCGGCAGATACGCAGTATTTT. The full variable domain, in which reference TRBV7-2 and TRBJ2-3 provide the parts outside the CDR3, is GAGVSQSPSNKVTEKGKDVELRCDPISGHTALYWYRQSLGQGLEFLIYFQGNSAPDKSGLPSDRFSAERTGGSVSTLTIQRTQQEDSAVYLCASSQPADTQYFGPGTRLTVL.

This chain joins TRBV10-3 and TRBJ1-1; possible D gene TRBD1, 6 bases. Germline V gives CDR1 ENHRY, CDR2 SYGVKD. The V end lost 6 bases, the J end lost 6 bases, and 20 bases lay between the germline ends. This CDR3 comprises 15 residues. The CDR3, as DNA: TGTGCCATCAGGACGGGGCAGGGGCCCAGGGCTGAAGCTTTCTTT. Its protein product is CAIRTGQGPRAEAFF.